This is a list of T cell receptor beta chains from one sample in a study of blood T cell repertoires in COVID-19. Profiling relied on immunoSEQ multiplex PCR, and the TCRdb table lists in-frame clones only, not all of them. The sample has some 100,000 clones; roughly 84% are singletons. Source material: peripheral blood. All receptors come from a woman in her forties or fifties with acute or convalescent COVID-19. CDR3s include the opening cysteine and the closing phenylalanine or tryptophan. D genes are given only for firm matches. Clone size is not always given. Where it is, it says once, few, many or a class for expanded clones.

DNA: TGTGCCAGCAACGGGGGGCTAGCGGGTCCCGATACGCAGTATTTT
CDR3: CASNGGLAGPDTQYF
size: NA
V: TRBV9
D: TRBD2
J: TRBJ2-3

DNA: TGCGCCAGCAGCTTGGCCCCACAGGGTATAGGATCACCCCTCCACTTT
CDR3: CASSLAPQGIGSPLHF
size: once
V: TRBV5-1
D: NA
J: TRBJ1-6

DNA: TGCAGTGCTAGAGGTAATGAAGCTTTCTTT
CDR3: CSARGNEAFF
size: NA
V: TRBV20-1
D: NA
J: TRBJ1-1

DNA: TGTGCCAGCAGTGAAAGGGTCGGGACAGGGGGCTTGGGGAATCAGCCCCAGCATTTT
CDR3: CASSERVGTGGLGNQPQHF
size: few
V: TRBV6-1
D: TRBD1
J: TRBJ1-5

DNA: TGTGCCAGTAGTCTGGACAGGTCCTATGGCTACACCTTC
CDR3: CASSLDRSYGYTF
size: NA
V: TRBV19
D: TRBD1
J: TRBJ1-2

DNA: TGTGCCAGCAGTTCCTCTCTGACTAGCGGATTCAATGAGCAGTTCTTC
CDR3: CASSSSLTSGFNEQFF
size: once
V: TRBV28
D: TRBD2
J: TRBJ2-1

DNA: TGTGCCAGCCTAAGGGGGACAGGGATGAATCAGCCCCAGCATTTT
CDR3: CASLRGTGMNQPQHF
size: NA
V: TRBV19
D: TRBD1
J: TRBJ1-5

DNA: TGTGCCAGCAGCTTGACTTCAGGGACTTTGGGCTTC
CDR3: CASSLTSGTLGF
size: NA
V: TRBV5-8
D: NA
J: TRBJ1-2

DNA: TGCGCCAGCAGCTTGGGACAGGAGAATCAGCCCCAGCATTTT
CDR3: CASSLGQENQPQHF
size: NA
V: TRBV5-1
D: NA
J: TRBJ1-5

DNA: TGCGCCAGCAGCTTGGGCCCCTTTGACGGAGGCACAGATACGCAGTATTTT
CDR3: CASSLGPFDGGTDTQYF
size: NA
V: TRBV5-1
D: NA
J: TRBJ2-3

DNA: TGTGCCTGGACCCCCTCGAGTCGGAATCAGCCCCAGCATTTT
CDR3: CAWTPSSRNQPQHF
size: NA
V: TRBV30
D: NA
J: TRBJ1-5

DNA: TGTGCCAGCAGCCAAGGTAGGACAGGTTTCCCCCAGCATTTT
CDR3: CASSQGRTGFPQHF
size: NA
V: TRBV3-1/TRBV3-2
D: TRBD1
J: TRBJ1-5

DNA: TGTGCCAGCAGTTTAGCGCTAGCGGGGGGATCCTCCGCCACAGATACGCAGTATTTT
CDR3: CASSLALAGGSSATDTQYF
size: NA
V: TRBV27
D: TRBD2
J: TRBJ2-3

DNA: TGTGCCAGCAGCTTCACCGGGACAGGGGACTCCGAGCAGTACTTC
CDR3: CASSFTGTGDSEQYF
size: NA
V: TRBV7-2
D: TRBD1
J: TRBJ2-7

DNA: TGTGCCAGCAGTGAAGACGGGGATGGGGATTCACCCCTCCACTTT
CDR3: CASSEDGDGDSPLHF
size: NA
V: TRBV6-1
D: NA
J: TRBJ1-6

DNA: TGCGCCAGCAGTTCCGGGGGTGCAGATACGCAGTATTTT
CDR3: CASSSGGADTQYF
size: once
V: TRBV5-1
D: NA
J: TRBJ2-3

DNA: TGTGCCAGCATCGAACCGCCCCTCAAACGGGCTTTCTTT
CDR3: CASIEPPLKRAFF
size: few
V: TRBV12-3/TRBV12-4
D: NA
J: TRBJ1-1